This TCR beta chain came from a study of blood T cell repertoires in COVID-19. In the original analysis: Amplifying reference gene primers gave estimates of nucleated cell counts. Libraries were prepared by immunoSEQ multiplex PCR; TCRdb keeps only in-frame clonotypes and omits some of them. The V and J calls and clone size were taken over from that table, and D and trimming were inferred from the DNA. Among fewer than 40,000 clones, approximately 90% were seen once, and the ten largest hold almost 35%. Sequencing was carried out using peripheral blood. The receptor was derived from a man between 65 and 85 years old with active COVID-19.

The CDR3 here is CASSLYQGKSPLHF. The CDR3, as DNA: TGTGCCAGCAGCTTGTACCAGGGAAAGTCACCCCTCCACTTT. The chain couples TRBV5-8 to TRBJ1-6; a possible D gene is TRBD1 (5 bases). CDR3 length: 14 residues. Trimming took off 1 base at V and 10 bases at J, with 12 bases between the two ends. The germline gives CDR1 SGHTS, CDR2 YDEGEE.